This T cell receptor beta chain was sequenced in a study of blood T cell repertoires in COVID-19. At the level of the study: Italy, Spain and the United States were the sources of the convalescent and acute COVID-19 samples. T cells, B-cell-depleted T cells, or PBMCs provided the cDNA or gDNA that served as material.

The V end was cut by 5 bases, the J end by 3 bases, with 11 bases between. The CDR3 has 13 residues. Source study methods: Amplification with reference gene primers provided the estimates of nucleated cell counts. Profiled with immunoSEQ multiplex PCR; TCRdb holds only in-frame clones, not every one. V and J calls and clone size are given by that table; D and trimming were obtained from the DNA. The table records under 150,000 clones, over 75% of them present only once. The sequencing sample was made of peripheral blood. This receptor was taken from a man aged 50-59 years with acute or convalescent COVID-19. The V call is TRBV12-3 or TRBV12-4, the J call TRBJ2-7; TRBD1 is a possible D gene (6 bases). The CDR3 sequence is CASSEDSLYEQYV. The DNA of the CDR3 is TGTGCCAGCAGTGAGGACAGCCTCTACGAGCAGTACGTC.